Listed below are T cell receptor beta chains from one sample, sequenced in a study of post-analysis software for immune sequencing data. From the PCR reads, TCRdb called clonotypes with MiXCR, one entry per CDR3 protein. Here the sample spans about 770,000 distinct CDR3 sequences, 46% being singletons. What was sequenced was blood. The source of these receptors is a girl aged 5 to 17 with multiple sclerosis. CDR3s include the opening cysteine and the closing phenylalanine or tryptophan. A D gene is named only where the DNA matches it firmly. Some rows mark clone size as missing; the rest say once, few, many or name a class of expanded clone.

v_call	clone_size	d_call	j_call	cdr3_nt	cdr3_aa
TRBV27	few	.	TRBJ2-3	TGTGCCAGCAGTTTTCAGGGAAATACGCAGTATTTT	CASSFQGNTQYF
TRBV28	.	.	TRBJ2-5	TGTGCCGGCAGACAAATTGCCCGGGAGTTCTTC	CAGRQIAREFF
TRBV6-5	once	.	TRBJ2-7	TGTGCCAGCAGCGTCCGGGGTCGCTACGAGCAGTACTTC	CASSVRGRYEQYF
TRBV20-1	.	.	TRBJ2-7	TGCAGTGCTAGAGAGCGCGGGGATCCGTACGAGCAGTACTTC	CSARERGDPYEQYF
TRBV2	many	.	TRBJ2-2	TGTGCCAGCAGCTTGAATGAACAGGGCACCGGGGAGCTGTTTTTT	CASSLNEQGTGELFF
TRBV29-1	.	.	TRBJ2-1	TGCAGCGTTGCATGGGGATACAATGAGCAGTTCTTC	CSVAWGYNEQFF
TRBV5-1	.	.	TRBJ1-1	TGCGCCAGCAGCTTGGATGTAGGGGATATAGGCAACACTGAAGCTTTCTTT	CASSLDVGDIGNTEAFF
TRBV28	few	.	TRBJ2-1	TGTGCCAGCAGTTTACCGTTAAGTGAGCAGTTCTTC	CASSLPLSEQFF
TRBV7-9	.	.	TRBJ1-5	TGTGCCAGCAGCCCCCTTGGGTCCGAAATTCCCCAGCATTTT	CASSPLGSEIPQHF
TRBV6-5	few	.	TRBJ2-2	TGTGCCAGCAGTTACCTCGGACAGCCCACCGGGGAGCTGTTTTTT	CASSYLGQPTGELFF
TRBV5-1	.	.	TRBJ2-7	TGCGCCAGCAGCCGAGGTGGGCAGGAGACCTACGAGCAGTACTTC	CASSRGGQETYEQYF
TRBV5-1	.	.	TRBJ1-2	TGCGCCAGCAGCTCGAACAGAGCCGACTATGGCTACACCTTC	CASSSNRADYGYTF
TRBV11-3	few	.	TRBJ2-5	TGTGCCAGCAGTGCCATTACCACAGGGTACCAAGAGACCCAGTACTTC	CASSAITTGYQETQYF
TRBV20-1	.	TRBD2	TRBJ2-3	TGCAGTGCTAGACCACTAGCGCCCACAGATACGCAGTATTTT	CSARPLAPTDTQYF
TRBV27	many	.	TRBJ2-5	TGTGCCAGCAGTCCGGAGGGGGAGACCCAGTACTTC	CASSPEGETQYF
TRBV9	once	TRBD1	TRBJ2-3	TGTGCCAGCAGCCCGACAGGGAACGTAGCAGATACGCAGTATTTT	CASSPTGNVADTQYF
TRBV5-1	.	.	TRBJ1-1	TGCGCCAGCAGCTTGGGTGGGGCCTCGGGCACTGAAGCTTTCTTT	CASSLGGASGTEAFF
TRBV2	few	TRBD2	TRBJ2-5	TGTGCCAGCGGCGCGGGAGCCCAAGAGACCCAGTACTTC	CASGAGAQETQYF
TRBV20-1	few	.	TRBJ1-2	TGCAGTGCTAGACCGGCAGACTATGGCTACACCTTC	CSARPADYGYTF
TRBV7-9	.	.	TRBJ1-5	TGTGCCAGCGGGCCATCAGGCAATCAGCCCCAGCATTTT	CASGPSGNQPQHF
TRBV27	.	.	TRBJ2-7	TGTGCCAGCAGCACCCTGGAGGGATACGAGCAGTACTTC	CASSTLEGYEQYF
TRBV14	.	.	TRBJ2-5	TGTGCCAGCAGCCAAGTCGGGCAGCAAGAGACCCAGTACTTC	CASSQVGQQETQYF
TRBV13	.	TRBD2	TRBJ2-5	TGTGCCAGCAGTCATTTCGCCCCGGGCGGGGGTCAAGAGACCCAGTACTTC	CASSHFAPGGGQETQYF
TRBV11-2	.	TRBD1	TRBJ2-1	TGTGCCAGCAGCTTCCGGGACAGGGGGCACAATGAGCAGTTCTTC	CASSFRDRGHNEQFF
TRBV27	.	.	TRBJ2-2	TGTGCCAGCAGCCGGGGCGGTCGAGCGGAGAACACCGGGGAGCTGTTTTTT	CASSRGGRAENTGELFF